One and the same sample provided the 10 T cell receptor beta chains below, sequenced in a study of blood T cells in healthy people across ages. With a J-beta primer mix and a sample-barcoded 5' primer, a second PCR ran about 7 to 11 cycles. MiXCR, run by TCRdb on the 5' RACE reads, gives a single entry per CDR3 protein. The table records about 900,000 distinct CDR3 sequences, 45% to 50% of them present only once. The sample was blood. These TCRs come from a young man in good health.

This clonotype has just a few counts. The chain links TRBV10-3 to TRBJ2-3; TRBD2 matches 12 bases. Germline trimming cut 8 bases from V and 6 bases from J; bases unmatched to any gene: 6. From germline, CDR1 is ENHRY and CDR2 SYGVKD. This CDR3 is 14 amino acids long. CDR3 amino acids: CAIGTSGLDDTQYF. The CDR3 DNA reads TGTGCCATCGGGACTAGCGGGCTCGACGATACGCAGTATTTT.

The chain has TRBV18 and TRBJ2-1; a weak D match, TRBD1 (5 bases). Trimming left V 3 bases short and J 10 bases short, with 13 bases between. The CDR3 extends over 13 amino acids. Germline CDR1 and CDR2: KGHSH and LQKENI. CDR3 amino acids: CASSPSLQGEQFF. DNA for the CDR3: TGTGCCAGCTCACCCTCACTTCAGGGAGAGCAGTTCTTC.

V and J are TRBV4-2 and TRBJ1-5, with D unresolved. Trimming pared 0 bases from V and 3 bases from J, leaving 6 bases between. From germline, CDR1 is LGHNA and CDR2 YNFKEQ. The CDR3 length is 14 residues. In nucleotides, the CDR3 is TGTGCCAGCAGCCAAGACACCGCCAATCAGCCCCAGCATTTT. Encoded protein: CASSQDTANQPQHF.

The chain combines TRBV10-3 with TRBJ1-2; no definite D call. Between the trimmed V and J ends, which lost 4 bases and 3 bases, there was a span of 15 bases. Germline CDR1 reads ENHRY; CDR2 reads SYGVKD. This CDR3 spans 15 amino acids. The CDR3 DNA follows: TGTGCCATCAGTGCGACACACCAGAAGGACTATGGCTACACCTTC. Encoded protein: CAISATHQKDYGYTF.

This chain connects TRBV6-2 or TRBV6-3 to TRBJ1-1; tentatively, D is TRBD1 (5 bases). CDR1 is MNHEY and CDR2 is SVGEGT in the germline V gene. The V end lost 3 bases, the J end lost 2 bases, and 19 bases lay between the germline ends. The CDR3 is 17 residues long. CDR3 region: CASSYLRHRGVNTEAFF. The CDR3, as DNA: TGTGCCAGCAGTTATCTTCGACACCGGGGGGTCAACACTGAAGCTTTCTTT.

Turning to this clonotype: The junction does not match germline at one end; this may be a read error. V usage is TRBV5-5 and J usage is TRBJ2-5, with TRBD1 matching over 9 bases. The CDR3 sequence is 14 residues long. Germline CDR1 reads SGHKS; CDR2 reads YYEKEE (reference sequence). In DNA, the CDR3 is TGTGTCAGCAGCTTCCGGGACAGGGAGGAGACCCAGTACTTC. Its protein is CVSSFRDREETQYF.

V usage is TRBV28 and J usage is TRBJ2-4; D not certain. This CDR3 spans 16 amino acids. Germline-derived CDR1 and CDR2 are MDHEN and SYDVKM. The V and J ends lost 2 bases and 0 bases respectively, with 11 bases between them. CDR3 nucleotide sequence: TGTGCCAGCAGTTTAAGTGGATACCTAGCCAAAAACATTCAGTACTTC. Translation gives CASSLSGYLAKNIQYF.

This clonotype has more than one count but fewer than ten. The chain uses TRBV6-1 and TRBJ2-5, with TRBD1 matching 10 bases. Germline CDR1 reads MNHNS; CDR2 reads SASEGT. V shed 1 base, J shed 4 bases, and the junction held 3 bases outside the gene matches. This CDR3 comprises 15 residues. Written as DNA, the CDR3 is TGTGCCAGCAGTGAAGGTGGGACAGGGGTAGAGACCCAGTACTTC. Its translation: CASSEGGTGVETQYF.

This clonotype was found a few times. The V and J genes are TRBV24-1 and TRBJ2-1, with D possibly being TRBD1 or TRBD2 (5 bases each). This CDR3 spans 16 amino acids. Deletions cut 3 bases from V and 2 bases from J, with 13 bases between. The germline gives CDR1 KGHDR, CDR2 SFDVKD. CDR3 residues: CATSDGTERAYNEQFF. CDR3 nucleotide sequence: TGTGCCACCAGTGATGGGACGGAAAGGGCCTACAATGAGCAGTTCTTC.

This chain joins TRBV27 and TRBJ1-4, with D unclear. V gave up 6 bases and J gave up 8 bases, with 13 bases separating them. The CDR3 is 13 amino acids. Germline V gene lookup returns CDR1 MNHEY and CDR2 SMNVEV (reference sequence). This CDR3 is CASRKSVQEKLFF. The CDR3 DNA reads as TGTGCCAGCAGGAAAAGTGTCCAAGAAAAACTGTTTTTT.